The 27 T cell receptor beta chains listed next were all sequenced from one sample in a study of technical replicates of blood from four donors. Clones were sequenced by immunoSEQ multiplex PCR, and TCRdb holds only the in-frame ones, with some missing. The sample lists roughly 72,000 clones; 94% were seen once. The sample was T cells isolated from PBMCs. Receptors originate from a human donor in good health.

The CDR3 DNA reads TGTGCCAGCAGTTTGGCGGAGACTAATGAAAAACTGTTTTTT. Its translation is CASSLAETNEKLFF. The genes are TRBV28 and TRBJ1-4; D is uncertain. The CDR3 has 14 residues. V lost 3 bases to trimming and J lost 2 bases, with 7 bases between them. Germline V gene data show CDR1 as MDHEN and CDR2 as SYDVKM.

A note on this clone: The sample carries other DNA sequences with the same CDR3. The V and J genes are TRBV6-5 and TRBJ2-7; D gene ambiguous. V dropped 2 bases and J dropped 1 base, with 6 bases sitting between them. CDR3 length: 13 residues. Germline loops: CDR1 MNHEY, CDR2 SVGAGI. The CDR3 DNA is TGTGCCAGCAGTTACGGGCAATCCTACGAGCAGTACTTC. Amino acids: CASSYGQSYEQYF.

This clone has just a few counts. This chain links TRBV6-6 with TRBJ1-1, with a weak D call TRBD1 (5 bases). V was shortened by 6 bases and J by 5 bases, with 10 bases between the two germline ends. Germline V CDR1 and CDR2: MNHNY, SVGAGI (reference sequence). CDR3 length: 12 residues. The CDR3, as DNA: TGTGCCAGCAGATACCAGGGAACTGAAGCTTTCTTT. Its translation is CASRYQGTEAFF.

The chain carries TRBV4-2 and TRBJ2-1; TRBD2 matches 7 bases. The CDR3 sequence is 16 residues long. Looked up from germline, CDR1 is LGHNA and CDR2 is YNFKEQ. J was trimmed by 7 bases and V by 0 bases; bases with no gene match: 9. In DNA form, the CDR3 reads TGTGCCAGCAGCCAAGATGGGGGGGAGGGTGGGAATGAGCAGTTCTTC. The encoded protein is CASSQDGGEGGNEQFF.

The V call is TRBV2, the J call TRBJ2-1, with 13 bases identical to TRBD2. Germline trimming cut 1 base from V and 9 bases from J; bases unmatched to any gene: 3. This CDR3 contains 15 residues. CDR1 SNHLY and CDR2 FYNNEI come from the germline V gene. CDR3 DNA: TGTGCCAGCAGTGAAGTAACTAGCGGGAGGGGTGAGCAGTTCTTC. Its translation is CASSEVTSGRGEQFF.

As concerns this clone: At one of its ends the junction is not consistent with the germline gene, which may arise from a read error. V usage is TRBV7-7 and J usage is TRBJ2-1; D is perhaps TRBD1 (5 bases). Germline V gene lookup returns CDR1 SSHAT and CDR2 FNYEAQ (reference sequence). CDR3 length equals 13 residues. CDR3 protein: CASSASEWGEQFF. The CDR3 bases are TGTGCTAGCAGCGCTTCTGAGTGGGGCGAGCAGTTCTTC.

V and J are TRBV7-2 and TRBJ2-7; 9 bases are a match to TRBD1. This CDR3 contains 13 residues. J was trimmed by 2 bases and V by 5 bases; bases with no gene match: 1. Germline V gives CDR1 SGHTA, CDR2 FQGNSA. The DNA of the CDR3 is TGTGCCAGCAGCAGGGACAGGGCCTACGAGCAGTACTTC. Translated, it gives CASSRDRAYEQYF. The full variable domain, in which reference TRBV7-2 and TRBJ2-7 provide the parts outside the CDR3, is GAGVSQSPSNKVTEKGKDVELRCDPISGHTALYWYRQSLGQGLEFLIYFQGNSAPDKSGLPSDRFSAERTGGSVSTLTIQRTQQEDSAVYLCASSRDRAYEQYFGPGTRLTVT.

This clone was counted once. The chain joins TRBV27 to TRBJ2-5, with TRBD2 identical over 14 bases. The germline gives CDR1 MNHEY, CDR2 SMNVEV (reference sequence). The ends lost 6 bases at V and 4 bases at J; junction bases unmatched: 7. The CDR3 totals 16 residues. The CDR3 loop is CASSKLTSGRGETQYF. The CDR3 DNA follows: TGTGCCAGCAGCAAATTGACTAGCGGGAGGGGAGAGACCCAGTACTTC.

This chain connects TRBV14 to TRBJ1-2; TRBD1 is a possible D gene (6 bases). From germline, CDR1 is SGHDN and CDR2 FVKESK. This CDR3 spans 12 amino acids. The V end was cut by 7 bases, the J end by 8 bases, with 14 bases between. The CDR3, as DNA: TGTGCCAGCAACCAGGGGCTCAACGGCTACACCTTC. Translation gives CASNQGLNGYTF.

The rearrangement uses TRBV6-1 and TRBJ1-5; D is unresolved. Between the trimmed V and J ends, which lost 8 bases and 6 bases, there was a span of 14 bases. In germline, CDR1 is MNHNS, CDR2 SASEGT. This CDR3 comprises 13 residues. Here the CDR3 reads CASLQLGSQPQHF. The CDR3 nucleotides are TGTGCCAGCCTACAACTAGGATCTCAGCCCCAGCATTTT.

V usage is TRBV25-1 and J usage is TRBJ2-2; the match to TRBD2 covers 13 bases. V trimming: 7 bases; J trimming: 1 base; junction bases outside the gene matches: 9. CDR3 length: 18 residues. The V gene's germline CDR1 is MGHDK and CDR2 SYGVNS. CDR3 bases: TGTGCCAGCAAAGGTCCGACTAGCGGGAGGATGAACACCGGGGAGCTGTTTTTT. Encoded protein: CASKGPTSGRMNTGELFF.

The V call is TRBV18, the J call TRBJ2-3; D is perhaps TRBD1 (6 bases). CDR3 length equals 15 residues. V was clipped by 4 bases and J by 2 bases, with 13 bases between them. Germline CDR1 is KGHSH and CDR2 is LQKENI. The CDR3: CASSQGRGITDTQYF. In nucleotides, the CDR3 is TGTGCCAGCTCACAAGGCAGGGGAATCACAGATACGCAGTATTTT.

J is TRBJ2-2 and V is TRBV5-1; 8 bases are shared with TRBD1. The V gene end was trimmed by 1 base and the J gene end by 6 bases; junction bases not matched to a gene: 8. Per germline, CDR1 SGHRS and CDR2 YFSETQ. The length of the CDR3 is 16 residues. The chain's CDR3 is CASSLNGQGLAGELFF. The CDR3 DNA is TGCGCCAGCAGCTTGAACGGACAGGGCTTAGCCGGGGAGCTGTTTTTT. Variable domain in full (rest from reference TRBV5-1 and TRBJ2-2): KAGVTQTPRYLIKTRGQQVTLSCSPISGHRSVSWYQQTPGQGLQFLFEYFSETQRNKGNFPGRFSGRQFSNSRSEMNVSTLELGDSALYLCASSLNGQGLAGELFFGEGSRLTVL.

The chain combines TRBV7-3 with TRBJ1-5; D gene ambiguous. The CDR3 totals 13 residues. Germline loops: CDR1 SGHTA, CDR2 FQGTGA. Trimming took off 5 bases at V and 4 bases at J, with 9 bases between the two ends. CDR3 residues: CASSPTGNQPQHF. The CDR3 bases are TGTGCCAGCAGCCCCACGGGGAATCAGCCCCAGCATTTT.

The chain combines TRBV15 with TRBJ2-5; weak D call: TRBD2 (6 bases). V lost 0 bases to trimming and J lost 5 bases, with 10 bases between them. The germline gives CDR1 LNHNV, CDR2 YYDKDF (reference sequence). The CDR3 totals 14 residues. The CDR3 sequence: CATSRDGGSETQYF. The CDR3 DNA reads TGTGCCACCAGCAGAGATGGGGGGTCGGAGACCCAGTACTTC.

The V call is TRBV11-3, the J call TRBJ2-7; D gene uncertain. This CDR3 contains 13 residues. V was shortened by 2 bases and J by 2 bases, with 7 bases between the two germline ends. Germline values: CDR1 SGHNT, CDR2 YENEEA. CDR3: CASSLQAPYEQYF. For the CDR3, the DNA is TGTGCCAGCAGCTTACAGGCCCCCTACGAGCAGTACTTC. Looking up the rest from reference TRBV11-3 and TRBJ2-7 gives the full variable domain: EAGVVQSPRYKIIEKKQPVAFWCNPISGHNTLYWYLQNLGQGPELLIRYENEEAVDDSQLPKDRFSAERLKGVDSTLKIQPAELGDSAVYLCASSLQAPYEQYFGPGTRLTVT.

DNA for the CDR3: TGCGCCAGCAGCGCCGCTAGGGTTGAGCGGGAGACCCAGTACTTC. This codes for CASSAARVERETQYF. The V and J genes are TRBV5-1 and TRBJ2-5; D possibly corresponds to TRBD2 (5 bases). CDR3 length: 15 amino acids. V dropped 4 bases and J dropped 5 bases, with 18 bases sitting between them. Germline values: CDR1 SGHRS, CDR2 YFSETQ.

The chain employs TRBV10-3 and TRBJ2-2; 8 positions match TRBD2. The germline gives CDR1 ENHRY, CDR2 SYGVKD. There are 14 residues in the CDR3. The ends lost 6 bases at V and 7 bases at J; junction bases unmatched: 7. The CDR3 coding sequence is TGTGCCATCAGGCAAGCGGGAGTGAGCGGGGAGCTGTTTTTT. Amino acid sequence: CAIRQAGVSGELFF.

The gene calls are TRBV13 and TRBJ2-1, with 9 bases aligning to TRBD1. Trimming took 5 bases from V and 9 from J; bases not matched to a gene: 17. CDR3 length equals 17 residues. The V gene's germline CDR1 is PRHDT and CDR2 FYEKMQ (reference sequence). The CDR3: CASSRGPGTGTRGEQFF. CDR3 DNA sequence: TGTGCCAGCAGCCGGGGGCCCGGGACAGGGACTCGTGGTGAGCAGTTCTTC.

The J gene is TRBJ1-2, the V gene TRBV7-8; D possibly corresponds to TRBD1 (6 bases). Germline CDR1 reads SGHVS; CDR2 reads FQNEAQ. CDR3 length: 13 residues. Trimming left V 5 bases short and J 4 bases short, with 11 bases between. The CDR3 region is CASSPGTSYGYTF. The CDR3, as DNA: TGTGCCAGCAGCCCCGGGACAAGCTATGGCTACACCTTC.

This sequence joins TRBV6-5 and TRBJ1-5; 7 bases fit TRBD1. V was pared by 0 bases and J by 6 bases, with 2 bases of the junction left unmatched. The CDR3 contains 14 residues. CDR1 is MNHEY, CDR2 SVGAGI, per germline. DNA for the CDR3: TGTGCCAGCAGTTACTCTCCAGGGGGTCAGCCCCAGCATTTT. This gives the protein CASSYSPGGQPQHF.

J is TRBJ2-5 and V is TRBV4-2; 13 nucleotides align to TRBD2. Germline V gene lookup returns CDR1 LGHNA and CDR2 YNFKEQ. This CDR3 region has 18 residues. J was trimmed by 2 bases and V by 4 bases; bases with no gene match: 10. Here the CDR3 DNA reads TGTGCCAGCAGCCCCCAATGGACTAGCGGGAGTCCGCAAGAGACCCAGTACTTC. Translation: CASSPQWTSGSPQETQYF.

This chain connects TRBV11-2 to TRBJ1-2; D may be TRBD1 (5 bases). Trimming took 0 bases from V and 6 from J, leaving 8 bases between them. Germline lookup yields CDR1 SGHAT and CDR2 FQNNGV. The CDR3 is 13 residues long. The CDR3 sequence: CASSLDRVDGYTF. CDR3 sequence (DNA): TGTGCCAGCAGCTTAGACAGGGTAGATGGCTACACCTTC. Supplemented by reference TRBV11-2 and TRBJ1-2, the full variable domain reads EAGVAQSPRYKIIEKRQSVAFWCNPISGHATLYWYQQILGQGPKLLIQFQNNGVVDDSQLPKDRFSAERLKGVDSTLKIQPAKLEDSAVYLCASSLDRVDGYTFGSGTRLTVV.

This clone came up once. CDR3 bases: TGTGCCACCAGCAGAGAGTTTTCGGGATACACTGAAGCTTTCTTT. Translating gives CATSREFSGYTEAFF. The rearrangement uses TRBV15 and TRBJ1-1; D gene unclear. Trimming took 0 bases from V and 3 from J, leaving 11 bases between them. The germline V gene encodes CDR1 LNHNV and CDR2 YYDKDF (reference sequence). This CDR3 region has 15 residues. The full variable domain, completed using reference TRBV15 and TRBJ1-1, is DAMVIQNPRYQVTQFGKPVTLSCSQTLNHNVMYWYQQKSSQAPKLLFHYYDKDFNNEADTPDNFQSRRPNTSFCFLDIRSPGLGDTAMYLCATSREFSGYTEAFFGQGTRLTVV.

This chain joins TRBV15 and TRBJ2-1; TRBD2 agrees at 7 bases. Germline V gene data show CDR1 as LNHNV and CDR2 as YYDKDF (reference sequence). The CDR3 sequence is 14 residues long. V shed 5 bases and J 7 bases; nucleotides not matched to a gene: 8. CDR3 DNA sequence: TGTGCCACCAGCGGCCGGGAGGCTTTGAATGAGCAGTTCTTC. Protein: CATSGREALNEQFF.

V is TRBV7-9 and J is TRBJ2-2; D is possibly TRBD2 (5 bases). Trimming removed 1 base from V and 4 bases from J, with 7 bases in between. The CDR3 covers 14 residues. Germline assignment: CDR1 SEHNR and CDR2 FQNEAQ (reference sequence). The chain's CDR3 is CASSLGTSTGELFF. The CDR3 DNA reads TGTGCCAGCAGCTTAGGAACTAGCACCGGGGAGCTGTTTTTT.

This chain connects TRBV28 to TRBJ2-2; D gene unclear. Trimming cost V 5 bases and J 8 bases, with 9 bases left between them. The CDR3 length is 12 residues. Per the germline V gene, CDR1 is MDHEN and CDR2 is SYDVKM. The CDR3 spells CASSLILGELFF. CDR3 DNA: TGTGCCAGCAGTCTAATTCTAGGGGAGCTGTTTTTT.